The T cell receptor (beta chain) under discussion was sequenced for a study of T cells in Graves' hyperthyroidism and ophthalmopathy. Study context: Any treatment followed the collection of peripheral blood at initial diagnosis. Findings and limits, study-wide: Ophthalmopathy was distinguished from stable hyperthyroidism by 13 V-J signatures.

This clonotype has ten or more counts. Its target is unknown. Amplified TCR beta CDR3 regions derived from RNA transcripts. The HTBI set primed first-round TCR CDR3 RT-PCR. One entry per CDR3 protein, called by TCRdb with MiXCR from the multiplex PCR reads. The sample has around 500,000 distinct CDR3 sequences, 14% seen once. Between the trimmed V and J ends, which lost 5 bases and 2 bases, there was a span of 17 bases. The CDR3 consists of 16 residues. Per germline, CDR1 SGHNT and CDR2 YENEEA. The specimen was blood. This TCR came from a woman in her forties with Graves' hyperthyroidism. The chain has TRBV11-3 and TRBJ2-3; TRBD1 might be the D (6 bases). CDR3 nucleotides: TGTGCCAGCAGCCTCGGACAGAGTCCTACCACAGATACGCAGTATTTT. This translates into CASSLGQSPTTDTQYF.